The 10 T cell receptor beta chains below come from one sample, sequenced in a study of human T cells and chemical hapten exposure. TCRdb redid the calling of the RACE reads with MiXCR, one entry per CDR3 protein. This table holds 85,000 to 95,000 distinct CDR3 sequences, around 9% found once. Time point denoted: healthy volunteer bleed at 2 weeks. The study extracted total RNA from unfractionated whole blood. The sequencing sample was made of whole blood. Receptors were obtained from a female donor in good health. Some clones in this sample may be carry-over from other donors' samples.

This clonotype was recorded at least ten times. V gene TRBV20-1 combines with J gene TRBJ2-3; D possibly corresponds to TRBD2 (5 bases). This CDR3 comprises 15 residues. Trimming took 5 bases from V and 5 from J, leaving 20 bases between them. Germline V gene data show CDR1 as DFQATT and CDR2 as SNEGSKA (reference sequence). DNA for the CDR3: TGCAGTGCTGCCTTAATCCGGGATATACGAGATACGCAGTATTTT. Translating gives CSAALIRDIRDTQYF.

This clonotype has just a few counts. This chain joins TRBV7-9 and TRBJ1-1; perhaps TRBD1 as D (5 bases). V lost 2 bases and J 2 bases, leaving 9 bases between the germline ends. CDR3 length: 14 residues. CDR1 and CDR2 (germline): SEHNR, FQNEAQ (reference sequence). The CDR3 spells CASSLSQDNTEAFF. CDR3 coding DNA: TGTGCCAGCAGCTTATCACAGGATAACACTGAAGCTTTCTTT.

This clonotype occurred many times. V is TRBV11-2 and J is TRBJ2-3, with no clear D. Germline CDR1 reads SGHAT; CDR2 reads FQNNGV. The V gene lost 1 base and the J gene lost 1 base, with 6 bases spanning the gap. The length of the CDR3 is 14 residues. This CDR3 reads CASSLGLRTDTQYF. CDR3 bases: TGTGCCAGCAGCTTAGGACTCCGCACAGATACGCAGTATTTT. The complete variable domain, with remaining parts taken from reference TRBV11-2 and TRBJ2-3, reads EAGVAQSPRYKIIEKRQSVAFWCNPISGHATLYWYQQILGQGPKLLIQFQNNGVVDDSQLPKDRFSAERLKGVDSTLKIQPAKLEDSAVYLCASSLGLRTDTQYFGPGTRLTVL.

The gene calls are TRBV6-1 and TRBJ2-3; 8 positions agree with TRBD2. Germline-derived CDR1 and CDR2 are MNHNS and SASEGT. Trimming at V came to 2 bases and at J to 2 bases, leaving 6 bases not matched to a gene. The CDR3 runs to 16 residues. This CDR3 reads CASSETGLDFTDTQYF. The CDR3 DNA sequence: TGTGCCAGCAGTGAAACGGGACTAGATTTCACAGATACGCAGTATTTT.

This clonotype has just a few counts. This chain uses TRBV24-1 with TRBJ2-2; 8 nucleotides agree with TRBD2. The germline V gene encodes CDR1 KGHDR and CDR2 SFDVKD. This CDR3 has 16 amino acids. V trimming: 9 bases; J trimming: 3 bases; junction bases outside the gene matches: 11. The DNA of the CDR3 is TGTGCCACCTTACCTCGGGGGGGCGAGGACACCGGGGAGCTGTTTTTT. As protein: CATLPRGGEDTGELFF.

This clonotype was found many times. The V call is TRBV29-1, the J call TRBJ1-1; D is uncertain. Deletions cut 2 bases from V and 6 bases from J, with 19 bases between. The length of the CDR3 is 15 residues. Germline CDR1 reads SQVTM; CDR2 reads ANQGSEA. The CDR3 loop is CSVETSGRVTAEAFF. The CDR3 coding sequence is TGCAGCGTTGAAACATCAGGTAGGGTCACCGCTGAAGCTTTCTTT. The whole variable domain, filled in from reference TRBV29-1 and TRBJ1-1, reads SAVISQKPSRDICQRGTSLTIQCQVDSQVTMMFWYRQQPGQSLTLIATANQGSEATYESGFVIDKFPISRPNLTFSTLTVSNMSPEDSSIYLCSVETSGRVTAEAFFGQGTRLTVV.

This clonotype was counted ten times or more. The chain carries TRBV6-2 or TRBV6-3 and TRBJ2-1; D is possibly TRBD2 (5 bases). From germline, CDR1 is MNHEY and CDR2 SVGEGT. Trimming took 2 bases from V and 1 from J, leaving 15 bases between them. There are 17 residues in the CDR3. CDR3 bases: TGTGCCAGCAGTTACCCAGGCAAGGACTCGTCCTACAATGAGCAGTTCTTC. This codes for CASSYPGKDSSYNEQFF.

This clonotype was counted a few times. The genes are TRBV7-3 and TRBJ1-2, with D uncertain. The CDR3 has 13 amino acids. V was trimmed by 0 bases and J by 6 bases, leaving 8 bases between them. CDR1 and CDR2 (germline): SGHTA, FQGTGA. In DNA form, the CDR3 reads TGTGCCAGCAGCTTAACAGGAGGGAATGGCTACACCTTC. Amino acid sequence: CASSLTGGNGYTF.

This clonotype has a count of ten or more. The genes are TRBV5-1 and TRBJ2-3; 9 bases fit TRBD2. The CDR3 has 15 amino acids. V trimming: 0 bases; J trimming: 4 bases; junction bases outside the gene matches: 3. Germline loops: CDR1 SGHRS, CDR2 YFSETQ. The CDR3 loop reads CASSLVAGVADTQYF. The CDR3, as DNA: TGCGCCAGCAGCTTGGTAGCGGGAGTGGCAGATACGCAGTATTTT.

V usage is TRBV20-1 and J usage is TRBJ2-7; D is unclear. Germline V gives CDR1 DFQATT, CDR2 SNEGSKA (reference sequence). V gave up 6 bases and J gave up 4 bases, with 19 bases separating them. This CDR3 contains 14 residues. This CDR3 is CSAPLGINPYEQYF. The CDR3 DNA is TGCAGTGCCCCCTTAGGGATTAACCCATACGAGCAGTACTTC.